The TCR beta chain under discussion was sequenced for a study of blood T cell repertoires in COVID-19. This clone was counted a few times. Clones were sequenced by immunoSEQ multiplex PCR, and TCRdb holds only the in-frame ones, with some missing. Seen here are roughly 180,000 clones, roughly 77% observed once, and the top ten hold roughly 10%. This receptor was obtained from a woman of 80 years or more with COVID-19, enrolled during active disease. The sequenced sample consisted of peripheral blood.

CDR3 bases: TGTGCCAGCAGCTTTCTCGCAGATACGCAGTATTTT. This encodes CASSFLADTQYF. The chain employs TRBV11-1 and TRBJ2-3; D unclear. The germline V and J ends were trimmed by 3 bases and 4 bases, with 5 bases remaining between them. CDR1 is SGHAT, CDR2 FQDESV, per germline (reference sequence). The CDR3 contains 12 residues.